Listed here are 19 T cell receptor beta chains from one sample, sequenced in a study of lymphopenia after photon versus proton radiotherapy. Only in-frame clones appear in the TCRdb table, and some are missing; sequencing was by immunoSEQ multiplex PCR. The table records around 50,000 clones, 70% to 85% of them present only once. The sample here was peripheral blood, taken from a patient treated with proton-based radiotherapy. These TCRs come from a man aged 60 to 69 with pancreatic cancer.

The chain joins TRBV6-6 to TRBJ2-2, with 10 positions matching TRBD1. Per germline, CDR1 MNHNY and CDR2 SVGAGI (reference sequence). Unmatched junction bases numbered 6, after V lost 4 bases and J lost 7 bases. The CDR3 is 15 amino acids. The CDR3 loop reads CASSSPDRGDGELFF. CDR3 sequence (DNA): TGTGCCAGCAGTTCCCCGGACAGGGGGGACGGGGAGCTGTTTTTT.

CDR3 sequence reads: CASSLDSSNQPQHF. CDR3 DNA sequence: TGTGCCAGCAGCTTGGACAGTAGCAATCAGCCCCAGCATTTT. The genes are TRBV7-2 and TRBJ1-5, with D perhaps matching TRBD1 (6 bases). Germline values: CDR1 SGHTA, CDR2 FQGNSA. The CDR3 covers 14 residues. Trimming stripped 3 bases from V and 0 bases from J, with 6 bases between. The full variable domain, rest sourced from reference TRBV7-2 and TRBJ1-5, is GAGVSQSPSNKVTEKGKDVELRCDPISGHTALYWYRQSLGQGLEFLIYFQGNSAPDKSGLPSDRFSAERTGGSVSTLTIQRTQQEDSAVYLCASSLDSSNQPQHFGDGTRLSIL.

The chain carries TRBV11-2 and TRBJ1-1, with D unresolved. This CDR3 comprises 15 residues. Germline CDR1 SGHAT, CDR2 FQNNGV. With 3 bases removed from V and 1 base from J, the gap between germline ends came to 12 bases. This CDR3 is CASSFPYTANTEAFF. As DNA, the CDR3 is TGTGCCAGCAGCTTCCCCTATACAGCGAACACTGAAGCTTTCTTT.

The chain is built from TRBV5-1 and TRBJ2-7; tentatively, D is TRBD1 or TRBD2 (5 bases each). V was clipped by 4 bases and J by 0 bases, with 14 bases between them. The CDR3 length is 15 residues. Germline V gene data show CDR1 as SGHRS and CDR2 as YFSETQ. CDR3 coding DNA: TGCGCCAGCAGCCCTTCCCGGGACGGCTCCTACGAGCAGTACTTC. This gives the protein CASSPSRDGSYEQYF.

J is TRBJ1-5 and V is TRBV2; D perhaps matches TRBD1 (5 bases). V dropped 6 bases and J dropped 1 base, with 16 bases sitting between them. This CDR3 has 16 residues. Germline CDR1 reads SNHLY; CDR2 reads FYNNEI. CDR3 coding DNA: TGTGCCAGCAGCCCCATAAGCAGGGTGAGCAATCAGCCCCAGCATTTT. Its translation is CASSPISRVSNQPQHF.

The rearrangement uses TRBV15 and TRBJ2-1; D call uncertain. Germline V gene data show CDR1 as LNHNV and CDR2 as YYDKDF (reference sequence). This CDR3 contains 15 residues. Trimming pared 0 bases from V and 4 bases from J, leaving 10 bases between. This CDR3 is CATSRERLPYNEQFF. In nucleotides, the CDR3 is TGTGCCACCAGCAGAGAGCGACTTCCTTACAATGAGCAGTTCTTC.

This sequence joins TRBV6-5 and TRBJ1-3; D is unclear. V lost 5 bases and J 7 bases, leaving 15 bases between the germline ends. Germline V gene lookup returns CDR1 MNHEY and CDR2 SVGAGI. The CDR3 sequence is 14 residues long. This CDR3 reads CASSALGVRNTIYF. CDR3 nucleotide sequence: TGTGCCAGCAGTGCCCTTGGGGTCAGGAACACCATATATTTT.

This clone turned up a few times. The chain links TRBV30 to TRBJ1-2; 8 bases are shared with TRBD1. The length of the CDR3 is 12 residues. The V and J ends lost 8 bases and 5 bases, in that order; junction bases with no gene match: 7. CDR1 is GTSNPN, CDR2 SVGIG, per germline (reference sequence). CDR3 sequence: CAVTGTGYGYTF. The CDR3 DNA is TGTGCCGTAACCGGGACAGGTTATGGCTACACCTTC. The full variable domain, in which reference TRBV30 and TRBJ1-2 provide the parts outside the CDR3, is SQTIHQWPATLVQPVGSPLSLECTVEGTSNPNLYWYRQAAGRGLQLLFYSVGIGQISSEVPQNLSASRPQDRQFILSSKKLLLSDSGFYLCAVTGTGYGYTFGSGTRLTVV.

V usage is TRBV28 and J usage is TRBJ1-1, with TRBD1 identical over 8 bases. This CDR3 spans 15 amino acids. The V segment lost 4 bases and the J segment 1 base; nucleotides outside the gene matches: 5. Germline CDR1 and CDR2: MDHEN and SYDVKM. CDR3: CASSYQGARNTEAFF. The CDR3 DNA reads TGTGCCAGCAGTTACCAGGGGGCAAGGAACACTGAAGCTTTCTTT.

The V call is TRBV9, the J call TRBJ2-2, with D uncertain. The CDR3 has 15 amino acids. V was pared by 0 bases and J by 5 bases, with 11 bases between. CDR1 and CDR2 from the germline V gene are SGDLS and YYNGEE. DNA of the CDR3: TGTGCCAGCAGCGTAGTGGCAGGTGGGACCGGGGAGCTGTTTTTT. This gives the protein CASSVVAGGTGELFF.

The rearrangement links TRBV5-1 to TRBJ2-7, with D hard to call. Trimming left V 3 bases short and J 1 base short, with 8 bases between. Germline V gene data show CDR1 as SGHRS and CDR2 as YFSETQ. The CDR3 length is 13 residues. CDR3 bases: TGCGCCAGCAGCTCCGACTTATCCTACGAGCAGTACTTC. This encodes CASSSDLSYEQYF. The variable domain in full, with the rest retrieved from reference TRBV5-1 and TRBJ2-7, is KAGVTQTPRYLIKTRGQQVTLSCSPISGHRSVSWYQQTPGQGLQFLFEYFSETQRNKGNFPGRFSGRQFSNSRSEMNVSTLELGDSALYLCASSSDLSYEQYFGPGTRLTVT.

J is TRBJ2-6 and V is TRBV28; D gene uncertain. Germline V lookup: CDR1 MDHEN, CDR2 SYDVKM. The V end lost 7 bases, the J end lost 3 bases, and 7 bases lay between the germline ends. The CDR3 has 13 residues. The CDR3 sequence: CASTNGGANVLTF. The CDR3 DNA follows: TGTGCCAGCACGAACGGTGGGGCCAACGTCCTGACTTTC.

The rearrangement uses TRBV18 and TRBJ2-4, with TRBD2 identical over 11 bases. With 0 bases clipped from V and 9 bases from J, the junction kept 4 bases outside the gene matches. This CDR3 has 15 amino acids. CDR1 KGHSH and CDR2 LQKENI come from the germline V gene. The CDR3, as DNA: TGTGCCAGCTCACCACCTAGCGGGAGGGATTCCATTCAGTACTTC. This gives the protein CASSPPSGRDSIQYF.

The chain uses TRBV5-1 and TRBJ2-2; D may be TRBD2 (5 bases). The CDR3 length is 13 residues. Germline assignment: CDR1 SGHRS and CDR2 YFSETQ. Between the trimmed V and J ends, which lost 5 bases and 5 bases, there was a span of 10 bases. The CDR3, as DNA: TGCGCCAGCAGTGCCGGGATGACCGGGGAGCTGTTTTTT. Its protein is CASSAGMTGELFF.

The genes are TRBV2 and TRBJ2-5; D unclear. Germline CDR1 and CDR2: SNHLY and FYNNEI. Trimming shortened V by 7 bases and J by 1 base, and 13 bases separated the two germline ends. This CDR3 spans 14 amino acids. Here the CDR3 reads CASKKARTQETQYF. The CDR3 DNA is TGTGCCAGCAAAAAAGCGAGGACCCAAGAGACCCAGTACTTC.

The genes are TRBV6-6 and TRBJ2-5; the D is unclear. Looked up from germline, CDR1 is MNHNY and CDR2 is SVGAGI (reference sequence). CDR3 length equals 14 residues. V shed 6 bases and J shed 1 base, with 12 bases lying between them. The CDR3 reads CASSTIGFQETQYF. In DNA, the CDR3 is TGTGCCAGCAGCACAATAGGGTTCCAAGAGACCCAGTACTTC.

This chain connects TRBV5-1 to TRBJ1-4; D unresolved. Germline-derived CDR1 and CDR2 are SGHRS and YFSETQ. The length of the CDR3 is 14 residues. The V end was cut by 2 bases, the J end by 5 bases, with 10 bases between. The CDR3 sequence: CASSLGHGNEKLFF. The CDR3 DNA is TGCGCCAGCAGCTTAGGTCATGGGAATGAAAAACTGTTTTTT. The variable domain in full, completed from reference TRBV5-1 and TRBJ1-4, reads KAGVTQTPRYLIKTRGQQVTLSCSPISGHRSVSWYQQTPGQGLQFLFEYFSETQRNKGNFPGRFSGRQFSNSRSEMNVSTLELGDSALYLCASSLGHGNEKLFFGSGTQLSVL.

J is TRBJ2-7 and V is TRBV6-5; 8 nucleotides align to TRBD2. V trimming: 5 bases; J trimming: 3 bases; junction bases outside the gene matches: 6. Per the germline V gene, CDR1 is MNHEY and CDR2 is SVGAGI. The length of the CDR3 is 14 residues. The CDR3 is CASSPAGAGYEQYF. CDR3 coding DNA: TGTGCCAGCAGTCCAGCGGGAGCGGGCTACGAGCAGTACTTC.

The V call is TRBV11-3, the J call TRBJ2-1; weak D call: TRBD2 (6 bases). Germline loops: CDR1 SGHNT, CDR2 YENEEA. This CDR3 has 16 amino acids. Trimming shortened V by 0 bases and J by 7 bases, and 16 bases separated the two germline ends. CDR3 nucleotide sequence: TGTGCCAGCAGCTTAGAGGGCGGGATAGGGTCTAATGAGCAGTTCTTC. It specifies CASSLEGGIGSNEQFF.